This T cell receptor beta chain was retrieved from a study of intratumoral heterogeneity in liver cancer. Trimming pared 3 bases from V and 1 base from J, leaving 19 bases between. This CDR3 comprises 17 residues. Germline V gene lookup returns CDR1 GTSNPN and CDR2 SVGIG (reference sequence). This clone was counted at least ten times. What it binds is not known. Findings and limits, study-wide: Region b showed significantly fewer unique T-cell clonal expansions than region a.

The hepatocellular carcinoma nodule was sampled at distinct, geographically separated regions. Sequencing was performed with immunoSEQ multiplex PCR; in TCRdb, only in-frame clones are kept and a portion is missing. This table holds about 6,400 clones, 55% found once. The TCR was taken from a man in his sixties or seventies with hepatocellular carcinoma. The V gene is TRBV30, the J gene TRBJ2-1, with a weak D call TRBD2 (6 bases). The starting material was tumor tissue, obtained before any cancer treatment. CDR3 in amino acids: CAWSRGGADFSYNEQFF. For the CDR3, the DNA is TGTGCCTGGAGCCGAGGAGGGGCCGATTTTTCCTACAATGAGCAGTTCTTC.